The 26 T cell receptor beta chains presented below share a single source sample, sequenced in a study of control samples from healthy donors and cancer patients. Assay: immunoSEQ multiplex PCR; the TCRdb copy retains only in-frame clones and omits some. The data show around 82,000 clones, around 87% seen once. The sequencing sample was made of blood. Receptors originate from a man aged 50 to 60 in good health.

This clone was seen only once. The genes are TRBV4-3 and TRBJ2-4, with D maybe TRBD1 (5 bases). CDR1 and CDR2 from the germline V gene are LGHNA and YSLEER. This CDR3 contains 15 residues. Trimming stripped 0 bases from V and 4 bases from J, with 10 bases between. CDR3 region: CASSQDPGNKNIQYF. Here the CDR3 DNA reads TGCGCCAGCAGCCAAGACCCAGGGAATAAAAACATTCAGTACTTC.

V is TRBV5-1 and J is TRBJ2-1, with 8 bases matching TRBD2. V lost 4 bases and J lost 4; bases outside the gene matches: 4. CDR3 length equals 14 residues. Looked up from germline, CDR1 is SGHRS and CDR2 is YFSETQ. CDR3 residues: CASSPGGAYNEQFF. The DNA for the CDR3 is TGCGCCAGCAGCCCCGGGGGGGCGTACAATGAGCAGTTCTTC.

The chain employs TRBV27 and TRBJ2-2; D is unresolved. Germline loops: CDR1 MNHEY, CDR2 SMNVEV (reference sequence). Trimming took 3 bases from V and 7 from J, leaving 12 bases between them. The CDR3 has 14 amino acids. For the CDR3, the DNA is TGTGCCAGCAGTTTTGGGGTGATGGGCGGGGAGCTGTTTTTT. Translated, it gives CASSFGVMGGELFF.

Written as DNA, the CDR3 is TGTGCCAGCAGTACAGAAACCTATAATTCACCCCTCCACTTT. Translated: CASSTETYNSPLHF. The rearrangement uses TRBV28 and TRBJ1-6; D remains unclear. Trimming stripped 5 bases from V and 2 bases from J, with 7 bases between. This CDR3 is built from 14 residues. Germline assignment: CDR1 MDHEN and CDR2 SYDVKM.

This chain uses TRBV5-1 with TRBJ2-2; TRBD1 matches at 7 bases. Germline CDR1 is SGHRS and CDR2 is YFSETQ. J was trimmed by 4 bases and V by 5 bases; bases with no gene match: 11. This CDR3 comprises 16 residues. The DNA of the CDR3 is TGCGCCAGCAGGTCTCCGGGACAGATTATCACCGGGGAGCTGTTTTTT. Translated, it gives CASRSPGQIITGELFF.

This rearrangement joins TRBV6-2 or TRBV6-3 to TRBJ2-3; TRBD2 aligns across 9 bases. J lost 0 bases, V lost 6 bases, and 19 bases had no gene match. Germline V gives CDR1 MNHEY, CDR2 SVGEGT. The CDR3 is 20 amino acids. CDR3 DNA: TGTGCCAGCAGCAGTCCTCCGGGACTAGCAGGACCGTCAAGCACAGATACGCAGTATTTT. Amino acid sequence: CASSSPPGLAGPSSTDTQYF.

This clone was recorded once. This rearrangement joins TRBV6-5 to TRBJ2-5, with D possibly matching TRBD2 (5 bases). The V gene lost 5 bases and the J gene lost 3 bases, with 10 bases spanning the gap. The CDR3 consists of 13 residues. CDR1 and CDR2 from the germline V gene are MNHEY and SVGAGI. The DNA of the CDR3 is TGTGCCAGCAGTCGCGACTATAAAGAGACCCAGTACTTC. This sequence encodes CASSRDYKETQYF.

This clone was detected only once. The chain carries TRBV11-3 and TRBJ1-1, with D possibly TRBD1 on 6 matching bases. Between the trimmed V and J ends, which lost 0 bases and 3 bases, there was a span of 11 bases. CDR3 length: 15 amino acids. Germline CDR1 SGHNT, CDR2 YENEEA. The chain's CDR3 is CASSLDLEGDTEAFF. CDR3 coding DNA: TGTGCCAGCAGCTTAGATTTGGAGGGGGACACTGAAGCTTTCTTT.

This clone appeared a few times. The CDR3 DNA reads as TGTGCCTGGGGGGGGGCTGGATCACCCCTCCACTTT. Its protein is CAWGGAGSPLHF. V gene TRBV30 combines with J gene TRBJ1-6; tentatively, D is TRBD1 (6 bases). V lost 5 bases and J lost 10, with 12 bases in between. The germline CDR1 and CDR2 sequences are GTSNPN and SVGIG (reference sequence). The CDR3 length is 12 residues.

The chain joins TRBV5-5 to TRBJ2-5; 10 bases line up with TRBD1. The J segment lost 2 bases and the V segment lost 6 bases, leaving 10 bases of the junction unmatched. From germline, CDR1 is SGHKS and CDR2 YYEKEE (reference sequence). CDR3 length equals 16 residues. The CDR3 reads CASNTPGTGVQETQYF. The DNA of the CDR3 is TGTGCCAGCAACACCCCCGGGACAGGGGTACAAGAGACCCAGTACTTC.

The J gene is TRBJ2-4, the V gene TRBV9; possibly TRBD1 for D (5 bases). CDR1 is SGDLS and CDR2 is YYNGEE in the germline V gene. The CDR3 is 14 residues long. V lost 4 bases, J lost 6 bases, and 14 bases lay in between. CDR3 sequence reads: CASSQDTVGNIQYF. CDR3 sequence (DNA): TGTGCCAGCAGCCAGGACACCGTGGGAAACATTCAGTACTTC.

The gene calls are TRBV4-2 and TRBJ1-3; tentative D call: TRBD1 (5 bases). CDR1 is LGHNA and CDR2 is YNFKEQ in the germline V gene. This CDR3 spans 16 amino acids. With 0 bases removed from V and 4 bases from J, the gap between germline ends came to 13 bases. The CDR3 is CASSQDHAGFGNTIYF. The CDR3 region has the DNA TGTGCCAGCAGCCAAGATCATGCAGGGTTCGGAAACACCATATATTTT.

V is TRBV20-1 and J is TRBJ1-1, with D unclear. V was cut by 8 bases and J by 0 bases, with 7 bases left in between. Germline values: CDR1 DFQATT, CDR2 SNEGSKA (reference sequence). There are 11 residues in the CDR3. In DNA form, the CDR3 reads TGCAGTCCGATCCTGAACACTGAAGCTTTCTTT. Translated: CSPILNTEAFF.

This clone was recorded once. CDR3 amino acids: CASSLRLAGGPGTDTQYF. CDR3 nucleotides: TGTGCCAGCAGCTTAAGGCTAGCGGGAGGGCCGGGCACAGATACGCAGTATTTT. The chain employs TRBV7-2 and TRBJ2-3; TRBD2 matches 12 bases. The CDR3 is 18 residues long. Germline V gives CDR1 SGHTA, CDR2 FQGNSA. The J segment lost 1 base and the V segment lost 2 bases, leaving 7 bases of the junction unmatched.

The gene calls are TRBV4-1 and TRBJ2-1; a possible D gene is TRBD2 (6 bases). Per the germline V gene, CDR1 is MGHRA and CDR2 is YSYEKL. V was cut by 1 base and J by 10 bases, with 17 bases left in between. This CDR3 spans 15 amino acids. The CDR3 here is CASSQGGLAAGEQFF. In DNA form, the CDR3 reads TGCGCCAGCAGCCAAGGGGGACTGGCGGCAGGGGAGCAGTTCTTC.

The gene calls are TRBV7-9 and TRBJ1-1; D is unclear. Between the trimmed V and J ends, which lost 3 bases and 3 bases, there was a span of 5 bases. This CDR3 contains 12 residues. In germline, CDR1 is SEHNR, CDR2 FQNEAQ (reference sequence). This chain's CDR3 is CASSLRDTEAFF. In DNA form, the CDR3 reads TGTGCCAGCAGCTTGCGGGACACTGAAGCTTTCTTT. The full variable domain, its missing parts supplied by reference TRBV7-9 and TRBJ1-1, is DTGVSQNPRHKITKRGQNVTFRCDPISEHNRLYWYRQTLGQGPEFLTYFQNEAQLEKSRLLSDRFSAERPKGSFSTLEIQRTEQGDSAMYLCASSLRDTEAFFGQGTRLTVV.

V is TRBV5-5 and J is TRBJ2-7; TRBD2 matches 13 bases. The CDR3 consists of 15 residues. Germline CDR1 is SGHKS and CDR2 is YYEKEE (reference sequence). J gave up 7 bases and V 4 bases, and 8 bases lay outside the gene matches. In nucleotides, the CDR3 is TGTGCCAGCAGCGCCCCCGGGACTAGCGGGAAGGAGCAGTACTTC. This sequence encodes CASSAPGTSGKEQYF. Full variable domain (rest looked up from reference TRBV5-5 and TRBJ2-7): DAGVTQSPTHLIKTRGQQVTLRCSPISGHKSVSWYQQVLGQGPQFIFQYYEKEERGRGNFPDRFSARQFPNYSSELNVNALLLGDSALYLCASSAPGTSGKEQYFGPGTRLTVT.

V usage is TRBV10-1 and J usage is TRBJ1-1; weak D call: TRBD1 (6 bases). The ends were cut back, 0 bases at V and 7 bases at J, with 9 bases in the middle. Germline V lookup: CDR1 WNHNN, CDR2 SYGVQD (reference sequence). The CDR3 is 13 amino acids. The CDR3 region is CASSESRGGEAFF. The CDR3 nucleotides are TGCGCCAGCAGTGAGTCGAGAGGGGGTGAAGCTTTCTTT.

The table lists this clone with a count of one. V gene TRBV5-8 combines with J gene TRBJ1-3, with unresolved D. This CDR3 has 15 amino acids. Germline values: CDR1 SGHTS, CDR2 YDEGEE. Trimming removed 0 bases at V and 2 bases at J, with 9 bases between. This CDR3 is CASSLDTYPGNTIYF. DNA for the CDR3: TGTGCCAGCAGCTTGGACACTTACCCTGGAAACACCATATATTTT.

The chain combines TRBV2 with TRBJ1-4; D is perhaps TRBD1 (5 bases). The CDR3 is made up of 15 amino acids. CDR1 SNHLY and CDR2 FYNNEI come from the germline V gene. The V gene lost 6 bases and the J gene lost 11 bases, with 22 bases spanning the gap. For the CDR3, the DNA is TGTGCCAGCAGCCCGGCTAGGACACTCGTCTGGAAACTGTTTTTT. It translates to CASSPARTLVWKLFF. Complete variable domain (other parts from reference TRBV2 and TRBJ1-4): EPEVTQTPSHQVTQMGQEVILRCVPISNHLYFYWYRQILGQKVEFLVSFYNNEISEKSEIFDDQFSVERPDGSNFTLKIRSTKLEDSAMYFCASSPARTLVWKLFFGSGTQLSVL.

The V gene is TRBV30, the J gene TRBJ1-5; D perhaps matches TRBD1 (6 bases). V was pared by 2 bases and J by 4 bases, with 15 bases between. The CDR3 totals 15 residues. The germline CDR1 and CDR2 sequences are GTSNPN and SVGIG (reference sequence). The CDR3 DNA follows: TGTGCCTGGAGTACGCCAGGGGCGCGGAATCAGCCCCAGCATTTT. This sequence encodes CAWSTPGARNQPQHF.

In DNA, the CDR3 is TGTGCCAGCAGCACCGGGACAGGGACAAGATTTGGAAACACCATATATTTT. Its protein is CASSTGTGTRFGNTIYF. The chain recombines TRBV9 with TRBJ1-3; 9 bases match TRBD1. CDR3 length: 17 amino acids. V shed 4 bases and J 3 bases; nucleotides not matched to a gene: 11. The V gene's germline CDR1 is SGDLS and CDR2 YYNGEE.

This chain uses TRBV7-9 with TRBJ2-7; D might be TRBD2 (5 bases). Germline loops: CDR1 SEHNR, CDR2 FQNEAQ (reference sequence). This CDR3 is built from 16 residues. V shed 2 bases and J shed 0 bases, with 14 bases lying between them. CDR3 protein: CASSLLQAVSSYEQYF. The CDR3 nucleotides read TGTGCCAGCAGCTTACTCCAAGCGGTTAGCTCCTACGAGCAGTACTTC.

The chain uses TRBV7-9 and TRBJ2-1, with TRBD2 matching over 15 bases. The CDR3 runs 18 residues. Unmatched junction bases numbered 10, after V lost 3 bases and J lost 7 bases. Germline CDR1 SEHNR, CDR2 FQNEAQ (reference sequence). This chain's CDR3 is CASSFLGLAGGRINEQFF. DNA of the CDR3: TGTGCCAGCAGCTTCCTCGGACTAGCGGGAGGGCGAATTAATGAGCAGTTCTTC.

V usage is TRBV2 and J usage is TRBJ1-2; TRBD1 might be the D (6 bases). Between the trimmed V and J ends, which lost 5 bases and 0 bases, there was a span of 16 bases. CDR1 is SNHLY, CDR2 FYNNEI, per germline. The CDR3 extends over 16 amino acids. The CDR3 reads CASSSQGSIANYGYTF. For the CDR3, the DNA is TGTGCCAGCAGTTCACAGGGCTCGATAGCTAACTATGGCTACACCTTC.

The chain joins TRBV5-6 to TRBJ1-4; D is possibly TRBD1 (5 bases). Germline V CDR1 and CDR2: SGHDT, YYEEEE. There are 14 residues in the CDR3. V lost 0 bases, J lost 8 bases, and 11 bases lay in between. CDR3 nucleotides: TGTGCCAGCAGCTTGGGGGGCGGAGAAGAAAAACTGTTTTTT. It codes for CASSLGGGEEKLFF.